A selection of T cell receptor beta chains follows, all from one sample in a study of T cell repertoires in cytomegalovirus infection. These TCRs' antigens remain unknown. TCRdb passed the reads through MiXCR, listing each CDR3 protein once. Of about 60,000 distinct CDR3 sequences detected, 33% appear once; the ten largest clones hold around three quarters. The sequenced material came from PBMCs, sequenced either directly or after in vitro stimulation (not recorded which). These receptor sequences come from a human donor in good health (CMV status not recorded). Some clones in this sample may be carry-over from other donors' samples. Both conserved end residues are trimmed from each CDR3. Fields, in order: J gene, V gene, clone size, CDR3 length, CDR3 protein. Not all rows give a size; the values are once, few, many and, for expanded clones, a class.

TRBJ2-2	TRBV7-2	NA	12	ASSLGSHTGELF
TRBJ2-1	TRBV6-1	many	16	ASSARTERDSPIYEQF
TRBJ2-7	TRBV11-1	many	12	ASSLLTTHGEQY
TRBJ1-1	TRBV12-3/TRBV12-4	many	12	ASTHRVFDTEAF
TRBJ2-3	TRBV7-8	many	13	ASSLATSYTDTQY
TRBJ2-3	TRBV11-2	few	16	ASSPTATSGVLTDTQY
TRBJ2-6	TRBV5-4	NA	11	AISDSGANVLT
TRBJ2-6	TRBV4-1	NA	17	ASSQPTGLSKSGANVLT
TRBJ1-2	TRBV10-3	NA	10	AIKDRGYGYT
TRBJ1-1	TRBV19	NA	9	ASSRYTEAF
TRBJ2-1	TRBV4-1	many	12	ASSGPGLFNEQF
TRBJ2-3	TRBV5-1	few	14	ASSLGVSGSADTQY
TRBJ2-1	TRBV7-2	NA	11	ASSRQGAGTAV
TRBJ1-3	TRBV15	NA	13	ATQPDRHSGNTIY
TRBJ1-5	TRBV7-2	many	15	ASSLDGFLRTGQPQH
TRBJ2-3	TRBV20-1	NA	13	SAGTGTIPFYTQY
TRBJ2-1	TRBV27	NA	10	ASTPPLGEQF
TRBJ2-7	TRBV7-9	NA	10	ASSLYPGEQY
TRBJ1-2	TRBV6-5	NA	12	ASSYSGGVGGYT
TRBJ2-3	TRBV6-1	NA	12	ASSMGGITDTQY
TRBJ1-2	TRBV6-1	many	13	ASSISVRDIYGYT
TRBJ1-1	TRBV19	medium-sized	12	ASSWGRANTEAF
TRBJ1-1	TRBV20-1	NA	16	SALRLGRGGTRDTEAF
TRBJ1-2	TRBV7-2	many	11	ASSIQGLDGYT
TRBJ2-1	TRBV5-4	NA	15	ASSSGTSSSSYNEQF
TRBJ1-4	TRBV19	NA	13	ASSPRDRGHEKLF
TRBJ2-5	TRBV7-2	many	12	ASSLLGSPETQY
TRBJ2-5	TRBV7-9	many	13	ASSFGGGVQETQY